This entry concerns a single TCR beta chain. Its antigen is still unknown. These data are taken from a study of CD8+ T cells in alopecia areata. Study background: Dosing spanned 6 to 18 months on tofacitinib, then 6 months off drug. Study results and caveats: TCR sharing was clearer in mice than between patients, perhaps partly owing to patient HLA diversity.

CDR3 size: 14 residues. The germline V gene has CDR1 GTSNPN and CDR2 SVGIG (reference sequence). V was trimmed by 3 bases and J by 8 bases, leaving 16 bases between them. Reverse transcription of extracted RNA yielded cDNA, which provided the sequencing template. TCRdb's table, derived via immunoSEQ multiplex PCR, lists solely in-frame clones and lacks some. Of about 200,000 clones listed, roughly 57% are singletons. The chain combines TRBV30 with TRBJ1-4; TRBD1 might be the D (6 bases). The sequence derives from a human donor with alopecia areata. The starting material was CD4+ T cells sorted from blood, obtained at week 0. The CDR3 here is CAWRTGHNREKLFF. CDR3 bases: TGTGCCTGGAGAACGGGACACAACCGAGAAAAACTGTTTTTT. The entire variable domain, with the rest obtained from reference TRBV30 and TRBJ1-4, is as follows: SQTIHQWPATLVQPVGSPLSLECTVEGTSNPNLYWYRQAAGRGLQLLFYSVGIGQISSEVPQNLSASRPQDRQFILSSKKLLLSDSGFYLCAWRTGHNREKLFFGSGTQLSVL.